Below, 17 T cell receptor beta chains from the same sample are listed, as sequenced in a study of blood T cell repertoires in COVID-19. Assay used: immunoSEQ multiplex PCR; TCRdb lists only in-frame clones, some missing. The sample lists 250,000 to 300,000 clones, 80% to 90% seen once, with under 10% in the top ten. Sequenced sample: PBMCs or T cells enriched from blood (not recorded which). These receptors were taken from a man aged 40-55 years who had recovered from COVID-19.

The chain couples TRBV2 to TRBJ2-5, with TRBD2 matching over 8 bases. The germline V gene encodes CDR1 SNHLY and CDR2 FYNNEI. Losses at the gene ends were 8 bases for V and 2 bases for J; bases not matched to a gene: 7. CDR3 length equals 14 residues. CDR3 region: CASVSGGIQETQYF. The CDR3 bases are TGTGCCAGCGTCAGCGGGGGTATACAAGAGACCCAGTACTTC.

This clone was observed a few times. The same CDR3 also results from other DNA sequences found in this sample. The chain joins TRBV5-1 to TRBJ2-5, with 7 positions matching TRBD2. V shed 0 bases and J 4 bases; nucleotides not matched to a gene: 0. Germline V gives CDR1 SGHRS, CDR2 YFSETQ. This CDR3 contains 13 residues. In DNA, the CDR3 is TGCGCCAGCAGCTTGGGCGGGGGAGAGACCCAGTACTTC. Its translation is CASSLGGGETQYF.

This clone has just one count. The rearrangement links TRBV5-1 to TRBJ2-1, with D maybe TRBD2 (5 bases). Germline V gene data show CDR1 as SGHRS and CDR2 as YFSETQ. This CDR3 region has 15 residues. Trimming pared 0 bases from V and 1 base from J, leaving 8 bases between. The CDR3 here is CASSLELGSYNEQFF. The CDR3 coding sequence is TGCGCCAGCAGCTTGGAACTAGGGTCCTACAATGAGCAGTTCTTC.

Written as DNA, the CDR3 is TGCGCCAGCAGCTTGGAACAGGGGCTAAGGATCGGCTATGGCTACACCTTC. This codes for CASSLEQGLRIGYGYTF. J is TRBJ1-2 and V is TRBV5-1; 7 bases are a match to TRBD1. V shed 0 bases, J shed 4 bases, and the junction held 12 bases outside the gene matches. The germline CDR1 and CDR2 sequences are SGHRS and YFSETQ. The CDR3 loop spans 17 amino acids.

Concerning this clone itself: Other DNA sequences in this specimen translate into the identical CDR3. The V call is TRBV3-1 (or the pseudogene TRBV3-2), the J call TRBJ1-1, with D tentatively TRBD1 (5 bases). The V end was cut by 1 base, the J end by 1 base, with 10 bases between. This CDR3 region has 15 residues. CDR1 is LGHDT, CDR2 YNNKEL, per germline (reference sequence). The CDR3 here is CASSQVWDSNTEAFF. The CDR3 nucleotides read TGTGCCAGCAGCCAAGTATGGGACTCGAACACTGAAGCTTTCTTT.

This clone was seen a few times. The chain couples TRBV28 to TRBJ1-3; 9 bases are shared with TRBD1. The CDR3 is 15 residues long. Per the germline V gene, CDR1 is MDHEN and CDR2 is SYDVKM. V lost 5 bases, J lost 2 bases, and 4 bases stayed unmatched. CDR3 region: CASSPRTGAGNTIYF. The CDR3 DNA reads TGTGCCAGCAGTCCCCGGACAGGGGCTGGAAACACCATATATTTT. The entire variable domain, with the rest obtained from reference TRBV28 and TRBJ1-3, is as follows: DVKVTQSSRYLVKRTGEKVFLECVQDMDHENMFWYRQDPGLGLRLIYFSYDVKMKEKGDIPEGYSVSREKKERFSLILESASTNQTSMYLCASSPRTGAGNTIYFGEGSWLTVV.

The sample holds one count of this clone. The rearrangement links TRBV11-2 to TRBJ1-1, with 10 bases matching TRBD1. Germline lookup yields CDR1 SGHAT and CDR2 FQNNGV. Unmatched junction bases numbered 5, after V lost 4 bases and J lost 0 bases. This CDR3 spans 16 amino acids. DNA for the CDR3: TGTGCCAGCAGCTACCGGGACAGGGGCCTGAACACTGAAGCTTTCTTT. As protein: CASSYRDRGLNTEAFF.

CDR3 amino acids: CASKLTSGGPNTGELFF. CDR3 bases: TGTGCCAGTAAGCTTACTAGCGGGGGACCGAACACCGGGGAGCTGTTTTTT. V usage is TRBV19 and J usage is TRBJ2-2; 11 bases map to TRBD2. With V trimmed by 7 bases and J by 0 bases, 7 bases remained unmatched. This CDR3 region has 17 residues. CDR1 is LNHDA and CDR2 is SQIVND in the germline V gene (reference sequence). Full variable domain (outside the CDR3, taken from reference TRBV19 and TRBJ2-2): DGGITQSPKYLFRKEGQNVTLSCEQNLNHDAMYWYRQDPGQGLRLIYYSQIVNDFQKGDIAEGYSVSREKKESFPLTVTSAQKNPTAFYLCASKLTSGGPNTGELFFGEGSRLTVL.

The V gene is TRBV4-3, the J gene TRBJ1-1; D unresolved. The CDR3 consists of 14 residues. CDR1 is LGHNA and CDR2 is YSLEER in the germline V gene. The ends were cut back, 1 base at V and 5 bases at J, with 11 bases in the middle. The CDR3 DNA is TGCGCCAGCAGCCAAGCGCGGGTTGGGACTGAAGCTTTCTTT. Protein product: CASSQARVGTEAFF.

This rearrangement joins TRBV6-5 to TRBJ2-2; TRBD2 matches at 11 bases. Germline V gene data show CDR1 as MNHEY and CDR2 as SVGAGI. This CDR3 has 16 amino acids. V shed 2 bases, J shed 7 bases, and the junction held 6 bases outside the gene matches. The CDR3: CASSYLGTSGNGELFF. As DNA, the CDR3 is TGTGCCAGCAGTTACCTCGGGACTAGCGGAAACGGGGAGCTGTTTTTT.

Of note for this clone: In the same sample, other DNA sequences code for this CDR3. The rearrangement joins TRBV7-9 to TRBJ1-6; D not certain. This CDR3 is 12 amino acids long. Trimming took 5 bases from V and 7 from J, leaving 6 bases between them. Germline loops: CDR1 SEHNR, CDR2 FQNEAQ (reference sequence). This CDR3 reads CASSRRNSPLHF. The CDR3 DNA is TGTGCCAGCAGCAGGAGGAATTCACCCCTCCACTTT. Combining the CDR3 with reference TRBV7-9 and TRBJ1-6 gives the whole variable domain DTGVSQNPRHKITKRGQNVTFRCDPISEHNRLYWYRQTLGQGPEFLTYFQNEAQLEKSRLLSDRFSAERPKGSFSTLEIQRTEQGDSAMYLCASSRRNSPLHFGNGTRLTVT.

V gene TRBV3-1 (or the pseudogene TRBV3-2) combines with J gene TRBJ2-2; possible D gene TRBD2, 5 bases. Germline-derived CDR1 and CDR2 are LGHDT and YNNKEL (reference sequence). This CDR3 has 15 amino acids. V lost 1 base, J lost 4 bases, and 10 bases lay in between. The CDR3 bases are TGTGCCAGCAGCCAAGTGGGAGTAACCACCGGGGAGCTGTTTTTT. As protein: CASSQVGVTTGELFF.

The V gene is TRBV30, the J gene TRBJ1-5; 7 bases line up with TRBD1. J gave up 5 bases and V 5 bases, and 12 bases lay outside the gene matches. This CDR3 has 15 amino acids. Germline V gene data show CDR1 as GTSNPN and CDR2 as SVGIG (reference sequence). CDR3 sequence: CAWSPPQGTYQPQHF. The CDR3 DNA is TGTGCCTGGTCCCCACCACAGGGGACCTATCAGCCCCAGCATTTT.

CDR3 region: CSVAPTGRGTEAFF. CDR3 nucleotides: TGCAGCGTCGCGCCAACAGGGAGGGGCACTGAAGCTTTCTTT. This chain links TRBV29-1 with TRBJ1-1, with D perhaps TRBD1 (6 bases). Trimming stripped 6 bases from V and 4 bases from J, with 18 bases between. Germline values: CDR1 SQVTM, CDR2 ANQGSEA. The CDR3 is 14 residues long.

V usage is TRBV12-3 or TRBV12-4 and J usage is TRBJ2-1; D is perhaps TRBD2 (6 bases). Trimming removed 9 bases at V and 5 bases at J, with 14 bases between. The CDR3 extends over 13 amino acids. The CDR3 loop is CASHSGNHNEQFF. CDR3 bases: TGTGCCAGTCATAGCGGAAATCACAATGAGCAGTTCTTC.

V gene TRBV6-5 combines with J gene TRBJ2-3; D might be TRBD1 (6 bases). Germline-derived CDR1 and CDR2 are MNHEY and SVGAGI. V lost 8 bases, J lost 1 base, and 16 bases lay in between. The CDR3 length is 15 residues. Here the CDR3 reads CASGGQTGRTDTQYF. The DNA for the CDR3 is TGTGCCAGCGGAGGACAGACTGGGCGCACAGATACGCAGTATTTT.

This clone was recorded a few times. This sequence joins TRBV25-1 and TRBJ1-2; D is perhaps TRBD1 (6 bases). This CDR3 region has 14 residues. V was pared by 3 bases and J by 5 bases, with 13 bases between. From germline, CDR1 is MGHDK and CDR2 SYGVNS. CDR3 coding DNA: TGTGCCAGCAGTGATCCGGACAGAGAATATGGCTACACCTTC. Protein sequence: CASSDPDREYGYTF.